This T cell receptor (beta chain) was captured in a study of metastatic and nonmetastatic thyroid tumors. Many counts were recorded for this clone. Trimming left V 2 bases short and J 0 bases short, with 5 bases between. The germline gives CDR1 SGDLS, CDR2 YYNGEE. This CDR3 comprises 14 residues. No patient received treatment before thyroid surgery. TCRdb reprocessed the PCR reads using MiXCR. The profile covers tens of thousands of clones, with about a sixth appearing a single time and 3% to 3.5% taken by the ten largest. The sequenced sample consisted of blood. This TCR came from a female donor with papillary thyroid cancer or a benign thyroid nodule (not recorded which). Some clones in this sample may be carry-over from other donors' samples. The genes are TRBV9 and TRBJ1-4; D gene ambiguous. The CDR3 region has the DNA TGTGCCAGCAGCGTTAGTACAACTAATGAAAAACTGTTTTTT. It specifies CASSVSTTNEKLFF. Drawing the rest from reference TRBV9 and TRBJ1-4, the complete variable domain is DSGVTQTPKHLITATGQRVTLRCSPRSGDLSVYWYQQSLDQGLQFLIQYYNGEERAKGNILERFSAQQFPDLHSELNLSSLELGDSALYFCASSVSTTNEKLFFGSGTQLSVL.